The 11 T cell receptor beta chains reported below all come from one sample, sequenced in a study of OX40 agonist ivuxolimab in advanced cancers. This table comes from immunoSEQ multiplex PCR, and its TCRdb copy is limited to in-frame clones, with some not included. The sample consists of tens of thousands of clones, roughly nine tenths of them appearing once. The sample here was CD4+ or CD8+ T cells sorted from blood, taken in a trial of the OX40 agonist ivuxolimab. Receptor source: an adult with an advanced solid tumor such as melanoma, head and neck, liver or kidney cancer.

The CDR3 region has the DNA TGTGCCAGCAGCTCGTGGCTGGGGACAGCCTCTGGGGCCAACGTCCTGACTTTC. Its translation: CASSSWLGTASGANVLTF. The chain couples TRBV21-1 to TRBJ2-6; the D segment call TRBD1 is taken from the table without a DNA check. TRBV21-1 is described as a pseudogene. The CDR3 runs 18 residues.

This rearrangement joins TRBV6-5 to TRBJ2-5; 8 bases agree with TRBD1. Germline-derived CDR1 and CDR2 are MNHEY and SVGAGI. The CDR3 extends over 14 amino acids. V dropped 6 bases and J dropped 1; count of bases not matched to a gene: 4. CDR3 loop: CASSRQGSQETQYF. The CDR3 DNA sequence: TGTGCCAGCAGCCGACAGGGGTCCCAAGAGACCCAGTACTTC.

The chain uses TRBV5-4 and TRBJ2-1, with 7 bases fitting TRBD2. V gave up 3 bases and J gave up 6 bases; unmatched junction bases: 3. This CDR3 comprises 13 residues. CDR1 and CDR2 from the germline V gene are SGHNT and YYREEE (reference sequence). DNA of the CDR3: TGTGCCAGCAGCTCTCGGACTAGCAATGAGCAGTTCTTC. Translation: CASSSRTSNEQFF.

The CDR3 DNA follows: TGTGCCAGCAGGGGGCGGTCCTACGAGCAGTACTTC. Protein: CASRGRSYEQYF. The chain uses TRBV6-5 and TRBJ2-7; D is possibly TRBD1 (5 bases). This CDR3 has 12 amino acids. V was cut by 6 bases and J by 1 base, with 7 bases left in between. Per germline, CDR1 MNHEY and CDR2 SVGAGI.

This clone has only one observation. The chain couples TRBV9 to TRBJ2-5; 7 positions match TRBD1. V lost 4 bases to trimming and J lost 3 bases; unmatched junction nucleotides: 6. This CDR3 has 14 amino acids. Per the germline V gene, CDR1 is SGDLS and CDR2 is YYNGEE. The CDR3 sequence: CASSPTGPKETQYF. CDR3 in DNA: TGTGCCAGCAGCCCGACAGGGCCGAAAGAGACCCAGTACTTC.

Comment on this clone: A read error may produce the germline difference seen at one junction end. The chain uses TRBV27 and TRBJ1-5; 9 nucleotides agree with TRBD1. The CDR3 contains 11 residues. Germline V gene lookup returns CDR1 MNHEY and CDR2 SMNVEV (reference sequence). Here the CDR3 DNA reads TGTGCCAGCATACAGGGGGCTTTTAGATATTTT. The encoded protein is CASIQGAFRYF.

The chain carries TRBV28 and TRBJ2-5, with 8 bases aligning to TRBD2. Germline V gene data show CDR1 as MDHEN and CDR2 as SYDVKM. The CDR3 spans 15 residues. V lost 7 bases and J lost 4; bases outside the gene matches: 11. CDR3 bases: TGTGCCAGCACACCGGGACTAGAGGTTGGAGAGACCCAGTACTTC. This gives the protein CASTPGLEVGETQYF.

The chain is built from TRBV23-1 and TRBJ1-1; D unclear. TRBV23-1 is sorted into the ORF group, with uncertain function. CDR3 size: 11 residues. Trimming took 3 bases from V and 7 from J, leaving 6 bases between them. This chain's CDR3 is CASSQGSEAFF. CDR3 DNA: TGCGCCAGCAGTCAGGGCAGTGAAGCTTTCTTT.

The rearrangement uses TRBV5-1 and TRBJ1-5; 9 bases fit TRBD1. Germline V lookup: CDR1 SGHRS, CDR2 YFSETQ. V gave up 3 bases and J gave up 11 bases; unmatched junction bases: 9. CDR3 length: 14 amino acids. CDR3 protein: CASSSGQGSQSQHF. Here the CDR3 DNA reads TGCGCCAGCAGCTCGGGACAGGGTTCACAGTCCCAGCATTTT.

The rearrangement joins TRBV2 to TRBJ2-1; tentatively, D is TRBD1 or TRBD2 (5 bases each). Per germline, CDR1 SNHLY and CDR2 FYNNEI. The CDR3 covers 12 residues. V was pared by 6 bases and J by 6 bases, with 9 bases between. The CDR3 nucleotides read TGTGCCAGCAGGGGACCTATCAATGAGCAGTTCTTC. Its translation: CASRGPINEQFF.

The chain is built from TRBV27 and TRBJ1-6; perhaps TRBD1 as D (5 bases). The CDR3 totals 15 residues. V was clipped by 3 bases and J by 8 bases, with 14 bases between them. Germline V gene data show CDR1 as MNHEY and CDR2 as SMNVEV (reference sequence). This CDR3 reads CASSLVGGSDSPLHF. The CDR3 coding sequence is TGTGCCAGCAGTTTGGTGGGGGGATCTGATTCACCCCTCCACTTT.